One sample yielded the 22 T cell receptor beta chains listed below, sequenced in a study of early T cells in non-severe SARS-CoV-2 infection. MiXCR, run by TCRdb on the 5' RACE reads, gives a single entry per CDR3 protein. The sample shows tens of thousands of distinct CDR3 sequences, less than 6% of them seen only once. The specimen was whole blood, collected at baseline. Receptor source: an adult who was a healthcare worker with PCR-confirmed SARS-CoV-2 infection or an uninfected control (not recorded which).

This clonotype has ten or more counts. The chain carries TRBV9 and TRBJ1-1; D gene unclear. This CDR3 comprises 17 residues. V lost 3 bases, J lost 1 base, and 19 bases lay in between. Germline V gene data show CDR1 as SGDLS and CDR2 as YYNGEE. DNA of the CDR3: TGTGCCAGCAGCGCCCGAAACTTACTGGTTTCGAACACTGAAGCTTTCTTT. As protein: CASSARNLLVSNTEAFF.

Many counts were recorded for this clonotype. The V gene is TRBV6-2 or TRBV6-3, the J gene TRBJ2-2, with D unclear. The CDR3 consists of 12 residues. Germline V CDR1 and CDR2: MNHEY, SVGEGT. V was pared by 1 base and J by 3 bases, with 0 bases between. Here the CDR3 reads CASSYYTGELFF. The DNA of the CDR3 is TGTGCCAGCAGTTACTACACCGGGGAGCTGTTTTTT.

This clonotype was detected once. The rearrangement uses TRBV12-3 or TRBV12-4 and TRBJ2-7; D gene ambiguous. V dropped 4 bases and J dropped 2 bases, with 9 bases sitting between them. This CDR3 comprises 13 residues. The CDR3 spells CASSSQAPYEQYF. In nucleotides, the CDR3 is TGTGCCAGCAGTTCCCAGGCGCCCTACGAGCAGTACTTC.

This clonotype qualifies as medium-sized. The rearrangement links TRBV25-1 to TRBJ2-4; D unresolved. The CDR3 loop spans 14 amino acids. Trimming pared 8 bases from V and 2 bases from J, leaving 13 bases between. Germline values: CDR1 MGHDK, CDR2 SYGVNS. CDR3 coding DNA: TGTGCCAGCCAACTGAGTGGTTCCAAAAACATTCAGTACTTC. It encodes CASQLSGSKNIQYF.

This clonotype was seen ten or more times. The chain couples TRBV12-3 or TRBV12-4 to TRBJ2-1, with D maybe TRBD1 (5 bases). CDR3 length: 10 residues. V was trimmed by 8 bases and J by 9 bases, leaving 8 bases between them. The CDR3 loop is CASGDSEQFF. In nucleotides, the CDR3 is TGTGCCAGCGGCGACAGTGAGCAGTTCTTC.

By sample fraction, this clonotype is medium-sized. The rearrangement links TRBV20-1 to TRBJ1-5; D may be TRBD1 (6 bases). The CDR3 consists of 16 residues. Deletions cut 0 bases from V and 9 bases from J, with 21 bases between. Germline V gene sequence: CDR1 DFQATT, CDR2 SNEGSKA (reference sequence). The CDR3 region has the DNA TGCAGTGCTAGAGATTCTTTGGACAGTCGTAAGCCGCCCCAGCATTTT. Protein sequence: CSARDSLDSRKPPQHF.

This clonotype was counted many times. This chain joins TRBV12-3 or TRBV12-4 and TRBJ2-5; TRBD2 matches at 10 bases. This CDR3 is 16 amino acids long. V dropped 4 bases and J dropped 3; count of bases not matched to a gene: 8. The CDR3 DNA is TGTGCCAGCAGTTCCCGACTCACTAGCGGGGAAGAGACCCAGTACTTC. It encodes CASSSRLTSGEETQYF.

This clonotype was picked up many times. V is TRBV7-9 and J is TRBJ1-6; D remains ambiguous. This CDR3 spans 12 amino acids. CDR1 and CDR2 from the germline V gene are SEHNR and FQNEAQ (reference sequence). The V end was cut by 10 bases, the J end by 9 bases, with 13 bases between. The CDR3 DNA reads TGTGCCACAGGCCCGGTACGTTCACCCCTCCACTTT. This sequence encodes CATGPVRSPLHF. The variable domain in full, with the rest retrieved from reference TRBV7-9 and TRBJ1-6, is DTGVSQNPRHKITKRGQNVTFRCDPISEHNRLYWYRQTLGQGPEFLTYFQNEAQLEKSRLLSDRFSAERPKGSFSTLEIQRTEQGDSAMYLCATGPVRSPLHFGNGTRLTVT.

Only a few counts were recorded for this clonotype. The chain links TRBV30 to TRBJ2-3; D ambiguous. V lost 2 bases to trimming and J lost 6 bases, with 12 bases between them. The CDR3 contains 13 residues. Germline-derived CDR1 and CDR2 are GTSNPN and SVGIG (reference sequence). The CDR3, as DNA: TGTGCCTGGAGTCTCTTTAGTCCGGATACGCAGTATTTT. Translation: CAWSLFSPDTQYF.

This chain joins TRBV6-1 and TRBJ1-5; D gene uncertain. V was cut by 10 bases and J by 9 bases, with 13 bases left in between. Germline V lookup: CDR1 MNHNS, CDR2 SASEGT. The CDR3 length is 11 residues. The CDR3 region has the DNA TGTGCCACAGGAACTGGGAGGCCCCAGCATTTT. Its translation is CATGTGRPQHF.

This clonotype was observed at least ten times. V and J are TRBV20-1 and TRBJ2-5; no clear D gene. The CDR3 loop spans 10 amino acids. V was clipped by 6 bases and J by 5 bases, with 7 bases between them. The germline gives CDR1 DFQATT, CDR2 SNEGSKA (reference sequence). The CDR3 nucleotides are TGCAGTGCCCTCGGGGAGACCCAGTACTTC. This codes for CSALGETQYF.

This clonotype has a count of ten or more. The rearrangement joins TRBV14 to TRBJ2-7, with TRBD2 matching 8 bases. CDR1 is SGHDN, CDR2 FVKESK, per germline. The CDR3 extends over 17 amino acids. With 3 bases clipped from V and 3 bases from J, the junction kept 13 bases outside the gene matches. In nucleotides, the CDR3 is TGTGCCAGCAGCCAGACCTATACCGGGGGGGACCACTACGAGCAGTACTTC. Amino acid sequence: CASSQTYTGGDHYEQYF.

In its sample, this clonotype was seen many times. The J gene is TRBJ2-4, the V gene TRBV6-5; 16 bases fit TRBD2. CDR1 MNHEY and CDR2 SVGAGI come from the germline V gene. The CDR3 consists of 19 residues. With 5 bases clipped from V and 2 bases from J, the junction kept 9 bases outside the gene matches. The CDR3 loop is CASSPAGTSGRATKNIQYF. The CDR3 coding sequence is TGTGCCAGCAGTCCAGCCGGGACTAGCGGGAGGGCCACCAAAAACATTCAGTACTTC.

Ten or more counts support this clonotype. This chain uses TRBV7-9 with TRBJ1-6, with TRBD1 as a possible D gene (6 bases). Germline V gene lookup returns CDR1 SEHNR and CDR2 FQNEAQ (reference sequence). V lost 7 bases and J lost 10, with 11 bases in between. This CDR3 is 12 amino acids long. CDR3 nucleotide sequence: TGTGCCAGCAACAGGGCGAAGTCACCCCTCCACTTT. Its translation: CASNRAKSPLHF. The entire variable domain, with the rest obtained from reference TRBV7-9 and TRBJ1-6, is as follows: DTGVSQNPRHKITKRGQNVTFRCDPISEHNRLYWYRQTLGQGPEFLTYFQNEAQLEKSRLLSDRFSAERPKGSFSTLEIQRTEQGDSAMYLCASNRAKSPLHFGNGTRLTVT.

The CDR3 DNA follows: TGTGCCAGCAGCCCCTCCTGGGATGAGCAGTTCTTC. This sequence encodes CASSPSWDEQFF. The V call is TRBV13, the J call TRBJ2-1; D unresolved. This CDR3 is built from 12 residues. Trimming stripped 5 bases from V and 8 bases from J, with 10 bases between. Germline V CDR1 and CDR2: PRHDT, FYEKMQ (reference sequence).

As for this clonotype: A much larger clone is a single base away; this may be a read error. This chain connects TRBV27 to TRBJ2-7, with D perhaps TRBD1 (6 bases). The CDR3 loop spans 14 amino acids. The germline gives CDR1 MNHEY, CDR2 SMNVEV (reference sequence). The CDR3 DNA sequence: TGTGCCAGCAGTTTATCGGACAGAACCTACAAGCAGTACTTC. It codes for CASSLSDRTYKQYF.

This clonotype has a count of ten or more. The gene calls are TRBV6-2 or TRBV6-3 and TRBJ2-7; 9 bases are a match to TRBD1. The CDR3 extends over 12 amino acids. V lost 8 bases, J lost 4 bases, and 3 bases stayed unmatched. The germline gives CDR1 MNHEY, CDR2 SVGEGT. CDR3 DNA sequence: TGTGCCAGCCGGGACAGGGCGTACGAGCAGTACTTC. It encodes CASRDRAYEQYF.

The sample holds many counts of this clonotype. This chain links TRBV7-8 with TRBJ2-5; 12 bases match TRBD2. Germline V lookup: CDR1 SGHVS, CDR2 FQNEAQ. J was trimmed by 4 bases and V by 5 bases; bases with no gene match: 2. This CDR3 is 14 amino acids long. In DNA, the CDR3 is TGTGCCAGCAGCGTGGGACTAGCGGGAGAGACCCAGTACTTC. This gives the protein CASSVGLAGETQYF.

This clonotype was found a few times. The rearrangement uses TRBV6-2 or TRBV6-3 and TRBJ1-2; 8 bases are shared with TRBD1. CDR1 is MNHEY, CDR2 SVGEGT, per germline. CDR3 length: 14 residues. The ends lost 6 bases at V and 6 bases at J; junction bases unmatched: 9. The DNA for the CDR3 is TGTGCCAGCAGCAACCCGGACAGGGCTGATGGCTACACCTTC. This codes for CASSNPDRADGYTF.

This clonotype was seen many times. The rearrangement links TRBV6-1 to TRBJ1-1; the D is unclear. Per the germline V gene, CDR1 is MNHNS and CDR2 is SASEGT. The V end was cut by 7 bases, the J end by 3 bases, with 12 bases between. CDR3 length: 13 amino acids. The CDR3 region is CASKRLLDTEAFF. CDR3 coding DNA: TGTGCCAGCAAGCGGTTGTTGGACACTGAAGCTTTCTTT.

This clonotype has a count of ten or more. The chain employs TRBV28 and TRBJ2-7; D assignment may be TRBD1 or TRBD2 (5 bases each). CDR1 MDHEN and CDR2 SYDVKM come from the germline V gene. Between the trimmed V and J ends, which lost 6 bases and 2 bases, there was a span of 14 bases. CDR3 length: 14 residues. The CDR3 nucleotides read TGTGCCAGCAGCCCTCCGGGACCAACCTACGAGCAGTACTTC. Translating gives CASSPPGPTYEQYF.

This clonotype was counted ten times or more. This rearrangement joins TRBV15 to TRBJ2-2; 9 nucleotides align to TRBD1. The CDR3 sequence is 15 residues long. Germline CDR1 is LNHNV and CDR2 is YYDKDF (reference sequence). The ends lost 0 bases at V and 6 bases at J; junction bases unmatched: 2. The CDR3 DNA is TGTGCCACCAGCAGAGAGGGGACAGGGTCCGGGGAGCTGTTTTTT. Encoded protein: CATSREGTGSGELFF.